Below, 3 T cell receptor beta chains from the same sample are listed, as sequenced in a study of T-cell reconstitution after alpha-beta-depleted transplantation in children. The TCRbeta library incorporated unique molecular identifiers. Each CDR3 protein gets one entry after TCRdb re-called the PCR reads with MiXCR. The table lists hundreds of thousands of distinct CDR3 sequences, around 12% of them singletons. Sample: PBMCs, taken before TCRalphabeta/CD19-depleted stem cell transplant. These receptors were obtained from a girl aged 2-15 years with congenital amegakaryocytic thrombocytopenia, due to receive a stem cell transplant.

In its sample, this clonotype was seen many times. The V and J genes are TRBV12-3 or TRBV12-4 and TRBJ2-2; the D gene is possibly TRBD1 (6 bases). Trimming removed 11 bases at V and 7 bases at J, with 26 bases between. The CDR3 runs 16 residues. The CDR3 DNA follows: TGTGCCTCAGCTGACGGGACAACAAGATCCGTCGGGGAGCTGTTTTTT. It encodes CASADGTTRSVGELFF.

This clonotype was seen ten or more times. The V and J genes are TRBV5-6 and TRBJ2-1; D uncertain. CDR1 is SGHDT, CDR2 YYEEEE, per germline. Trimming cost V 4 bases and J 12 bases, with 20 bases left between them. The CDR3 totals 14 residues. CDR3 in DNA: TGTGCCAGCAGCCTAGATGCCGGCGGAAGTGGGCAGTTCTTC. Protein sequence: CASSLDAGGSGQFF.

This clonotype was seen repeatedly, ten times or more. This chain uses TRBV4-2 with TRBJ2-5; 7 bases agree with TRBD2. Germline loops: CDR1 LGHNA, CDR2 YNFKEQ. V dropped 4 bases and J dropped 3; count of bases not matched to a gene: 5. The CDR3 is 14 amino acids. CDR3 amino acids: CASSRASGKETQYF. The CDR3 nucleotides read TGTGCCAGCAGCCGGGCTAGCGGAAAAGAGACCCAGTACTTC.